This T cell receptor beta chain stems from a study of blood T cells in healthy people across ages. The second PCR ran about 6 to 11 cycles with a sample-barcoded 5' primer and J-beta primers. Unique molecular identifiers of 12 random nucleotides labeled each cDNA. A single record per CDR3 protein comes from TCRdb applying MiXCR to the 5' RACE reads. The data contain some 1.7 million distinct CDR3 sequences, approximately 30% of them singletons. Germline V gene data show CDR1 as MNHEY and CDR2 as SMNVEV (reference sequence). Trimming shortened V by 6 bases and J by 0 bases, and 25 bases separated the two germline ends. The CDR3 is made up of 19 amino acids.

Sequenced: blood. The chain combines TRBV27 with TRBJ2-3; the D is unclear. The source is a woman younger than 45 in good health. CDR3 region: CASSLVGYSRFSSTDTQYF. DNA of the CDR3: TGTGCCAGCAGCCTCGTCGGCTACTCCCGATTCTCAAGCACAGATACGCAGTATTTT.